This TCR beta chain was observed in a study of T cells in Graves' hyperthyroidism and ophthalmopathy. Concerning this clonotype: The antigen remains undetermined. This may come from a read error, since a much larger clone is one base off.

Germline-derived CDR1 and CDR2 are SGHTA and FQGNSA. The CDR3 extends over 15 amino acids. Trimming cost V 5 bases and J 0 bases, with 12 bases left between them. Findings and limits, study-wide: Clonotypes that were expanded in thyroid above 0.001 mostly appeared in blood too. Using 13 V-J features, a model discriminated ophthalmopathy from stable hyperthyroidism.

Patients aged 18 to 65 with hyperthyroidism were newly diagnosed, with duration under 2 months. Isolation of PBMCs was performed on around 9.7 ml fresh peripheral blood. TCR beta CDR3 regions were amplified from RNA. First-round RT-PCR with HTBI primers amplified the TCR CDR3 region. A single record per CDR3 protein comes from TCRdb applying MiXCR to the multiplex PCR reads. The sample includes 540,000 or so distinct CDR3 sequences, 15% to 19% seen only once; the top ten take around 7.3%. This chain joins TRBV7-2 and TRBJ2-3, with D uncertain. The sample consisted of blood. The receptor was isolated from a woman aged 25 to 45 with Graves' hyperthyroidism. This CDR3 reads CASSPLGVSTDTQYF. Written as DNA, the CDR3 is TGTGCCAGCAGCCCCCTAGGTGTTAGCACAGATACGCAGTATTTT.